Below, 9 T cell receptor beta chains from the same sample are listed, as sequenced in a study of TIL therapy for anti-PD-1-resistant metastatic lung cancer. The immunoSEQ assay was v3. Assay: immunoSEQ multiplex PCR; the TCRdb copy retains only in-frame clones and omits some. The sample lists tens of thousands of clones, less than 75% occurring once. Described time point: pre-treatment sample, taken before nivolumab and TIL therapy. The sample in question was blood, obtained at baseline. All receptors derive from a person between 25 and 80 years old with non-small cell lung cancer.

This chain uses TRBV28 with TRBJ1-4; possible D gene TRBD1, 5 bases. Germline V CDR1 and CDR2: MDHEN, SYDVKM. V gave up 5 bases and J gave up 3 bases, with 10 bases separating them. CDR3 size: 14 residues. The CDR3 bases are TGTGCCAGCAGTCCGGGACGGCCTAATGAAAAACTGTTTTTT. Protein sequence: CASSPGRPNEKLFF.

The chain uses TRBV6-1 and TRBJ2-7, with TRBD1 matching 7 bases. Germline values: CDR1 MNHNS, CDR2 SASEGT. With V trimmed by 4 bases and J by 6 bases, 12 bases remained unmatched. The CDR3 has 15 amino acids. The CDR3 DNA follows: TGTGCCAGCAGTGCCCTGACAGGGTATGTTTCCGAGCAGTACTTC. This encodes CASSALTGYVSEQYF.

CDR3: CSVVGNEQFF. In nucleotides, the CDR3 is TGCAGCGTTGTGGGGAATGAGCAGTTCTTC. J is TRBJ2-1 and V is TRBV29-1, with D uncertain. V lost 4 bases to trimming and J lost 7 bases, with 5 bases between them. CDR1 is SQVTM, CDR2 ANQGSEA, per germline. CDR3 length: 10 residues.

V usage is TRBV6-1 and J usage is TRBJ1-5; 9 bases are a match to TRBD1. The CDR3 has 16 amino acids. Germline loops: CDR1 MNHNS, CDR2 SASEGT. V dropped 4 bases and J dropped 2; count of bases not matched to a gene: 6. CDR3 sequence: CASSVYRGQGNQPQHF. The CDR3 nucleotides are TGTGCCAGCAGTGTGTACAGGGGGCAAGGCAATCAGCCCCAGCATTTT.

V is TRBV19 and J is TRBJ2-7, with D possibly TRBD1 on 6 matching bases. The V gene's germline CDR1 is LNHDA and CDR2 SQIVND (reference sequence). Trimming pared 8 bases from V and 6 bases from J, leaving 20 bases between. The CDR3 has 14 amino acids. The chain's CDR3 is CASRPDPLQGEQYF. The CDR3 nucleotides are TGTGCCAGTCGTCCGGACCCCTTACAGGGCGAGCAGTACTTC.

This chain joins TRBV7-6 and TRBJ2-5; the match to TRBD2 covers 13 bases. The V gene end was trimmed by 5 bases and the J gene end by 4 bases; junction bases not matched to a gene: 4. From germline, CDR1 is SGHVS and CDR2 FNYEAQ. This CDR3 is built from 15 residues. CDR3 residues: CASSLGLAGRETQYF. CDR3 nucleotide sequence: TGTGCCAGCAGCCTGGGACTAGCGGGACGAGAGACCCAGTACTTC.

The chain uses TRBV11-2 and TRBJ2-5; perhaps TRBD2 as D (5 bases). Germline assignment: CDR1 SGHAT and CDR2 FQNNGV. V was trimmed by 4 bases and J by 7 bases, leaving 13 bases between them. The CDR3 sequence is 13 residues long. CDR3: CASSSDGGGTQYF. CDR3 nucleotide sequence: TGTGCCAGCAGCTCAGACGGCGGAGGGACCCAGTACTTC.

The V gene is TRBV7-9, the J gene TRBJ2-3; 8 nucleotides line up with TRBD1. Looked up from germline, CDR1 is SEHNR and CDR2 is FQNEAQ (reference sequence). CDR3 length equals 17 residues. J lost 2 bases, V lost 4 bases, and 11 bases had no gene match. The DNA of the CDR3 is TGTGCCAGCAGCTCCGCCGACAGGGGACCGGACACAGATACGCAGTATTTT. This encodes CASSSADRGPDTDTQYF.

The chain combines TRBV4-3 with TRBJ2-1, with D perhaps matching TRBD2 (6 bases). The CDR3 totals 17 residues. Germline assignment: CDR1 LGHNA and CDR2 YSLEER. Between the trimmed V and J ends, which lost 0 bases and 5 bases, there was a span of 17 bases. DNA for the CDR3: TGCGCCAGCAGCCAAGATGCTGTGAGACTAGGGGACAATGAGCAGTTCTTC. Its protein is CASSQDAVRLGDNEQFF.